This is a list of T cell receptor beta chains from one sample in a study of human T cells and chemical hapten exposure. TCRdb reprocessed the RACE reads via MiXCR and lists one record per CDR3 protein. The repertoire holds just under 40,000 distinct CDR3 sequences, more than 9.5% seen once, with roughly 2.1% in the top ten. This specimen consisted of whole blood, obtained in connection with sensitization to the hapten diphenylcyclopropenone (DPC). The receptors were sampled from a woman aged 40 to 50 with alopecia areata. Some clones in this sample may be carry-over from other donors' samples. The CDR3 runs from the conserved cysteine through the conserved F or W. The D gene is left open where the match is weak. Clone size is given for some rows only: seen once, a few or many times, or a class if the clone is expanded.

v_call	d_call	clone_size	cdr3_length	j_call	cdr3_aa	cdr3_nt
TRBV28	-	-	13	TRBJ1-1	CASSLSRDTEAFF	TGTGCCAGCAGTTTATCCAGGGACACTGAAGCTTTCTTT
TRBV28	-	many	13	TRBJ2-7	CASRAGPSYEQYF	TGTGCCAGCAGGGCGGGACCCTCCTACGAGCAGTACTTC
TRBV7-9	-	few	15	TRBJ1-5	CASSFGDTDNQPQHF	TGTGCCAGCAGCTTTGGGGACACAGACAATCAGCCCCAGCATTTT
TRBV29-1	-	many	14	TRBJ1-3	CSVLDQKSGNTIYF	TGCAGCGTATTAGATCAGAAGTCTGGAAACACCATATATTTT
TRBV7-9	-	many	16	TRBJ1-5	CASSLGPAGPEQPQHF	TGTGCCAGCAGCTTAGGTCCGGCCGGGCCCGAACAGCCCCAGCATTTT
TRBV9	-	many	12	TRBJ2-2	CASTTNTGELFF	TGTGCCTCCACTACGAACACCGGGGAGCTGTTTTTT
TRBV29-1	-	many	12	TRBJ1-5	CSVSGLNQPQHF	TGCAGCGTTTCAGGGCTCAATCAGCCCCAGCATTTT
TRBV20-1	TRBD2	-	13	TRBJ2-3	CSARETGLVMQYF	TGCAGTGCTAGAGAAACGGGACTAGTTATGCAGTATTTT
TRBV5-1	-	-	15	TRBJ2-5	CASSLARPNQETQYF	TGCGCCAGCAGCTTGGCCCGACCGAACCAAGAGACCCAGTACTTC
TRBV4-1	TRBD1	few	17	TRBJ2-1	CASSQDRTGSSYNEQFF	TGCGCCAGCAGCCAAGATAGGACAGGCAGCTCCTACAATGAGCAGTTCTTC
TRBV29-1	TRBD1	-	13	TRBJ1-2	CSAGDRPNYGYTF	TGCAGCGCCGGGGACAGACCTAACTATGGCTACACCTTC
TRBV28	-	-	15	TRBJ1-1	CASKLSGNMNTEAFF	TGTGCCAGCAAGCTATCCGGTAACATGAACACTGAAGCTTTCTTT
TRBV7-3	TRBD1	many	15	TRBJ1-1	CASSSRQGGNTEAFF	TGTGCCAGCAGCTCCCGACAGGGGGGGAACACTGAAGCTTTCTTT
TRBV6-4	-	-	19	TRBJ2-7	CASSDSGRRSDFTAYEQYF	TGTGCCAGCAGTGACTCCGGTCGGAGATCTGACTTTACAGCCTACGAGCAGTACTTC
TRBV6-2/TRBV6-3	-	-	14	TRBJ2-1	CASSYQGSGDEQFF	TGTGCCAGCAGTTACCAGGGGTCGGGAGATGAGCAGTTCTTC
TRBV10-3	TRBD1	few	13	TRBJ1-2	CAISQGQGDGYTF	TGTGCCATCAGCCAGGGACAGGGTGATGGCTACACCTTC
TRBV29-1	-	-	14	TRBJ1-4	CSVLGQGTNEKLFF	TGCAGCGTTCTTGGGCAGGGAACTAATGAAAAACTGTTTTTT
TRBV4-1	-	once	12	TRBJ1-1	CASSQMNTEAFF	TGCGCCAGCAGCCAAATGAACACTGAAGCTTTCTTT
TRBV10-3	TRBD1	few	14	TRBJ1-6	CAIRTGDDNSPLHF	TGTGCCATCCGGACAGGGGACGATAATTCACCCCTCCACTTT
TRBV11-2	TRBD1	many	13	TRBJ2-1	CASSLGQLNEQFF	TGTGCCAGCAGCTTGGGACAGCTTAATGAGCAGTTCTTC
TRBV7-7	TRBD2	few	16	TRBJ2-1	CASSKDVAGGYNEQFF	TGTGCTAGCAGCAAAGACGTAGCGGGAGGGTACAATGAGCAGTTCTTC
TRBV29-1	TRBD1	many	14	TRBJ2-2	CSAVDRGNTGELFF	TGCAGCGCCGTGGACAGGGGGAACACCGGGGAGCTGTTTTTT
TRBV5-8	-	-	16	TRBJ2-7	CASSFGFGGNSYEQYF	TGTGCCAGCAGCTTCGGCTTCGGGGGAAATTCCTACGAGCAGTACTTC
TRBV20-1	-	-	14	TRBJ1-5	CSAPRGSRNQPQHF	TGCAGTGCTCCGCGGGGGAGTCGCAATCAGCCCCAGCATTTT
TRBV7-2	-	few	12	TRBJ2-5	CASSLLGETQYF	TGTGCCAGCAGCTTATTAGGGGAGACCCAGTACTTC
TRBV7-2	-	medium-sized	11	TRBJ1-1	CASSFAGRAFF	TGTGCCAGCAGCTTTGCAGGGCGCGCTTTCTTT
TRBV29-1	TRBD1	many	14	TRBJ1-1	CSVREGGAGTEAFF	TGCAGCGTGAGGGAAGGGGGCGCCGGTACTGAAGCTTTCTTT